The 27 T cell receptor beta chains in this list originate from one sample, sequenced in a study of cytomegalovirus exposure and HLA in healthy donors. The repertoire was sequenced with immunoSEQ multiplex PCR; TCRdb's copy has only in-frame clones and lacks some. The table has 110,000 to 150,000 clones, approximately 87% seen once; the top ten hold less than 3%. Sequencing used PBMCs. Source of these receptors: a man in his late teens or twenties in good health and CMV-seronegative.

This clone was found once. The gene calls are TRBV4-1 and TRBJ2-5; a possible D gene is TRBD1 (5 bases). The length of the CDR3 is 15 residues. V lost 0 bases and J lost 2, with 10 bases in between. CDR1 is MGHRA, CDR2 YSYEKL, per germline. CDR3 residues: CASSQEFRGQETQYF. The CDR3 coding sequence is TGCGCCAGCAGCCAAGAGTTTAGGGGTCAAGAGACCCAGTACTTC.

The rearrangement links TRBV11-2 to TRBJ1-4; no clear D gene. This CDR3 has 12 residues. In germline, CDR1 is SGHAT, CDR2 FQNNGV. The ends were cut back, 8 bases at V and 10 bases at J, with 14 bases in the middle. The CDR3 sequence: CASQSESAKLFF. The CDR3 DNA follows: TGTGCCAGCCAATCCGAGAGTGCAAAACTGTTTTTT.

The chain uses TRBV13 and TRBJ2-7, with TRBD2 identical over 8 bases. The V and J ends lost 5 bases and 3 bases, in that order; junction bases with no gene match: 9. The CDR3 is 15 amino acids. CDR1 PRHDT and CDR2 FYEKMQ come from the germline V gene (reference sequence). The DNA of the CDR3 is TGTGCCAGCAGCCCCCGCGGGAGGAGTCACTACGAGCAGTACTTC. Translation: CASSPRGRSHYEQYF.

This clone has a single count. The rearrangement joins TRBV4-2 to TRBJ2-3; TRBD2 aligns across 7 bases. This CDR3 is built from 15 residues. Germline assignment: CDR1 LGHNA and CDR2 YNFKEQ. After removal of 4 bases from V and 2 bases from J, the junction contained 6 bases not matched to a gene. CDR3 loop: CASSPLSGPTDTQYF. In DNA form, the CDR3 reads TGTGCCAGCAGCCCTCTTAGCGGGCCCACAGATACGCAGTATTTT.

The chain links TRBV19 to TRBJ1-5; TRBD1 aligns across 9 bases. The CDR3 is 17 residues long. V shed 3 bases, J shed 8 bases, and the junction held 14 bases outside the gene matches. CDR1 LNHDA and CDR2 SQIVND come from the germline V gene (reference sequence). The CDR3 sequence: CASSIRGTGKMTKPQHF. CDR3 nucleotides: TGTGCCAGTAGTATTAGGGGGACAGGGAAGATGACGAAGCCCCAGCATTTT.

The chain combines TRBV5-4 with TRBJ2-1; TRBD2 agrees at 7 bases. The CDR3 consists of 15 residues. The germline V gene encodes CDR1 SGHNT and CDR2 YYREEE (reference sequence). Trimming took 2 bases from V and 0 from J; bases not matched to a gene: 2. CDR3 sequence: CASSFGGSSYNEQFF. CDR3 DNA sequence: TGTGCCAGCAGCTTCGGGGGGAGCTCCTACAATGAGCAGTTCTTC.

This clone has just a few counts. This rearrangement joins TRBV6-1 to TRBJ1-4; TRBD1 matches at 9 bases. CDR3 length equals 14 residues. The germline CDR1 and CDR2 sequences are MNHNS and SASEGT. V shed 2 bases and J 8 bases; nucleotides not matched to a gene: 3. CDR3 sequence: CASSERTGAEKLFF. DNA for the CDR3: TGTGCCAGCAGTGAACGGACAGGGGCCGAAAAACTGTTTTTT.

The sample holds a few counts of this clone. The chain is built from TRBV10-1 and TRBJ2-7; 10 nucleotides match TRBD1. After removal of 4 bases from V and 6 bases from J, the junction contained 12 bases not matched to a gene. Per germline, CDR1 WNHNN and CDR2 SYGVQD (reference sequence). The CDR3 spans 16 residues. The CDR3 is CASSANPGQGLFEQYF. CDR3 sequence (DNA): TGCGCCAGCAGTGCGAATCCGGGACAGGGGTTGTTCGAGCAGTACTTC.

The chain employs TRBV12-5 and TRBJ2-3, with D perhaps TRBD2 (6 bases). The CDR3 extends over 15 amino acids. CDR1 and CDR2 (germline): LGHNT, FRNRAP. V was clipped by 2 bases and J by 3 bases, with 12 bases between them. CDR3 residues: CASGLRGIGTDTQYF. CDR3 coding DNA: TGTGCTAGTGGTTTGCGGGGGATTGGAACAGATACGCAGTATTTT.

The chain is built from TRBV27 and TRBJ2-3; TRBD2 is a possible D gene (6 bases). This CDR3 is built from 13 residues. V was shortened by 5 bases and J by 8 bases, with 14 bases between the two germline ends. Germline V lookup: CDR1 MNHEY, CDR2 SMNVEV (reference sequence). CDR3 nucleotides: TGTGCCAGCAGTGGGGTGGGAGGAGGTACGCAGTATTTT. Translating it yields CASSGVGGGTQYF.

CDR3 DNA: TGTGCCAGCAGCAAAGAAGGGGTGGAGGGGACAGGGTATGGCTACACCTTC. It encodes CASSKEGVEGTGYGYTF. This chain links TRBV21-1 with TRBJ1-2; the table's D call, TRBD1, has no DNA check behind it. TRBV21-1 is noted as a pseudogene. This CDR3 has 17 amino acids.

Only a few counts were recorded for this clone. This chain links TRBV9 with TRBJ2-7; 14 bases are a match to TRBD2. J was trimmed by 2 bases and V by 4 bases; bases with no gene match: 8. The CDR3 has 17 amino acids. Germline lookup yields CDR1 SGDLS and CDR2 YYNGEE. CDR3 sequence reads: CASSPRGTSGGTYEQYF. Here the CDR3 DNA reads TGTGCCAGCAGCCCACGCGGGACTAGCGGGGGAACCTACGAGCAGTACTTC.

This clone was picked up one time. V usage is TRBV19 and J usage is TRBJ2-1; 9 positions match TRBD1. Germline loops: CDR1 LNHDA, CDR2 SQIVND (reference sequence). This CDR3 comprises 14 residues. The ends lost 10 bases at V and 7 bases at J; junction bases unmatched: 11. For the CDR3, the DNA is TGTGCCACCATGTTCCGACAGGGGGGTAATGAGCAGTTCTTC. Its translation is CATMFRQGGNEQFF.

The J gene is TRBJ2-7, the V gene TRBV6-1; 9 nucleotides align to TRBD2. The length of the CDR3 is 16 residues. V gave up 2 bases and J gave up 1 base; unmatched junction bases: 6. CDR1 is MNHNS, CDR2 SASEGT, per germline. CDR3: CASSEFPTSGSYEQYF. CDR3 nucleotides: TGTGCCAGCAGTGAATTTCCGACTAGCGGTTCCTACGAGCAGTACTTC.

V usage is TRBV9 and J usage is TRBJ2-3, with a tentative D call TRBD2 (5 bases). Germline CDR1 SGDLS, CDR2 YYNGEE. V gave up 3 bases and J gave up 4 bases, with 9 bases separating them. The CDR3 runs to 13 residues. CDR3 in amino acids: CASSGSGADTQYF. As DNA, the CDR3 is TGTGCCAGCAGCGGCAGCGGTGCAGATACGCAGTATTTT.

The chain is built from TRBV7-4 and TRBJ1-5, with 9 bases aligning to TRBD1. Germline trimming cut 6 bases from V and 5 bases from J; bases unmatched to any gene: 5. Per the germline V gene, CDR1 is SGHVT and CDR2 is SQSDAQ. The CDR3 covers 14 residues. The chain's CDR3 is CASRHDRGDQPQHF. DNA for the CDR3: TGTGCCAGCAGACACGACAGGGGGGATCAGCCCCAGCATTTT.

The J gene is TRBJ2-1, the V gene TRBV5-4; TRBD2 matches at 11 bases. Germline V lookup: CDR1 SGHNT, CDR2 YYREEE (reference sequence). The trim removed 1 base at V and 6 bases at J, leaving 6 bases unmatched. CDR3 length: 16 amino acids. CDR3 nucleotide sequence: TGTGCCAGCAGCTTGTTTAGCGGGGGGGTGAGCAATGAGCAGTTCTTC. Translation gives CASSLFSGGVSNEQFF.

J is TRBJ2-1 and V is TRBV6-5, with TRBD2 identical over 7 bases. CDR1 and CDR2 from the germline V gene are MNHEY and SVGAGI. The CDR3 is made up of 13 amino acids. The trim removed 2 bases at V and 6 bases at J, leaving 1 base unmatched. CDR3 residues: CASSYGRANEQFF. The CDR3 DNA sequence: TGTGCCAGCAGTTACGGGAGGGCCAATGAGCAGTTCTTC.

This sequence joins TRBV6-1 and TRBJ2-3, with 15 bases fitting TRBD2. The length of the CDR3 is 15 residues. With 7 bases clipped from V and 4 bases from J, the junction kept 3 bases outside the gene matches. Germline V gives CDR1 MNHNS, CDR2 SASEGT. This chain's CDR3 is CASTWTSGGADTQYF. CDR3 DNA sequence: TGTGCCAGCACCTGGACTAGCGGGGGGGCAGATACGCAGTATTTT.

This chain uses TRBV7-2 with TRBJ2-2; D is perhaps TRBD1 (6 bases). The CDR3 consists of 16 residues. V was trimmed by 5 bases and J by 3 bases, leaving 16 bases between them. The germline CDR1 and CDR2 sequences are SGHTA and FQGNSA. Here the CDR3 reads CASSTQYGQHTGELFF. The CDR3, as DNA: TGTGCCAGCAGCACCCAGTATGGACAGCACACCGGGGAGCTGTTTTTT.

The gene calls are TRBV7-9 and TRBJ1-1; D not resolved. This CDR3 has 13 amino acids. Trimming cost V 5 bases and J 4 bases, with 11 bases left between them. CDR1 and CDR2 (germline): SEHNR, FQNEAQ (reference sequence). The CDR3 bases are TGTGCCAGCAGCGATCGAGGGAGCACTGAAGCTTTCTTT. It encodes CASSDRGSTEAFF. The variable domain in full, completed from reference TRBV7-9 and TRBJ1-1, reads DTGVSQNPRHKITKRGQNVTFRCDPISEHNRLYWYRQTLGQGPEFLTYFQNEAQLEKSRLLSDRFSAERPKGSFSTLEIQRTEQGDSAMYLCASSDRGSTEAFFGQGTRLTVV.

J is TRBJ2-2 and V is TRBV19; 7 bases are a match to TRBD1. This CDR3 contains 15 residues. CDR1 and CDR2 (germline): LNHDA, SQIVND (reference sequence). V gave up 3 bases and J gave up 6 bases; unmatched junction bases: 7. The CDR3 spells CASSMRQGDPGELFF. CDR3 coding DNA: TGTGCCAGTAGTATGCGGCAGGGGGATCCCGGGGAGCTGTTTTTT.

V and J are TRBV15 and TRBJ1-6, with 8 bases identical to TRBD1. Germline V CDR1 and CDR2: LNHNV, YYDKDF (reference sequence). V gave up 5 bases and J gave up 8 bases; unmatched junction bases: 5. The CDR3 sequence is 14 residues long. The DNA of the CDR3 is TGTGCCACCAGCTCCGACAGGGGCCATTCACCCCTCCACTTT. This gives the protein CATSSDRGHSPLHF. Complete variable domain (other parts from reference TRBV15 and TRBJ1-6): DAMVIQNPRYQVTQFGKPVTLSCSQTLNHNVMYWYQQKSSQAPKLLFHYYDKDFNNEADTPDNFQSRRPNTSFCFLDIRSPGLGDTAMYLCATSSDRGHSPLHFGNGTRLTVT.

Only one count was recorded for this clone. Here the CDR3 reads CASNLGRRGNTGELFF. DNA for the CDR3: TGTGCCAGCAACCTAGGGCGAAGGGGGAACACCGGGGAGCTGTTTTTT. The rearrangement joins TRBV7-8 to TRBJ2-2; maybe TRBD1 (5 bases). In germline, CDR1 is SGHVS, CDR2 FQNEAQ. V lost 7 bases to trimming and J lost 1 base, with 16 bases between them. CDR3 length: 16 amino acids. The full variable domain, completed using reference TRBV7-8 and TRBJ2-2, is GAGVSQSPRYKVAKRGQDVALRCDPISGHVSLFWYQQALGQGPEFLTYFQNEAQLDKSGLPSDRFFAERPEGSVSTLKIQRTQQEDSAVYLCASNLGRRGNTGELFFGEGSRLTVL.

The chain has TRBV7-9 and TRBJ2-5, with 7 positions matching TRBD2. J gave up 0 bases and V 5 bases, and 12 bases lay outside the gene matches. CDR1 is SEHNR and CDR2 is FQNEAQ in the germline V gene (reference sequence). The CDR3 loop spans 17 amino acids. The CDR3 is CASSQGATSDNQETQYF. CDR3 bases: TGTGCCAGCAGCCAAGGCGCAACTAGCGATAACCAAGAGACCCAGTACTTC.

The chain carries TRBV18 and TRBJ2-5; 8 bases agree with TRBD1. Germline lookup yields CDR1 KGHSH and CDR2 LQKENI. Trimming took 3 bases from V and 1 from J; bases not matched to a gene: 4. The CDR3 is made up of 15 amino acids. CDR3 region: CASSPRTGTQETQYF. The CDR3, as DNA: TGTGCCAGCTCACCGAGGACAGGGACCCAAGAGACCCAGTACTTC. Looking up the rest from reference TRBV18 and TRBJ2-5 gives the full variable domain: NAGVMQNPRHLVRRRGQEARLRCSPMKGHSHVYWYRQLPEEGLKFMVYLQKENIIDESGMPKERFSAEFPKEGPSILRIQQVVRGDSAAYFCASSPRTGTQETQYFGPGTRLLVL.

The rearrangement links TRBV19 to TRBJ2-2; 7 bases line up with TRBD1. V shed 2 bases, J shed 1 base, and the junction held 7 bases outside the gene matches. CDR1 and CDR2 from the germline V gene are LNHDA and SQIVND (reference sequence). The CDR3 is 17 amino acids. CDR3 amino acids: CASSIWVGTENTGELFF. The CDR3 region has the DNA TGTGCCAGTAGTATATGGGTTGGGACAGAGAACACCGGGGAGCTGTTTTTT.